The TCR beta chain described here comes from a study of T cells in Graves' hyperthyroidism and ophthalmopathy. Amplified regions were TCR beta CDR3 sequences from RNA transcripts. The TCR CDR3 first-round RT-PCR relied on the HTBI primer set. From the multiplex PCR reads, TCRdb called clonotypes with MiXCR, one entry per CDR3 protein. The sample carries 300,000 to 350,000 distinct CDR3 sequences, over 11% recorded once. This clonotype was seen ten or more times. Its antigen remains unknown. The CDR3 is 12 amino acids. Germline V gives CDR1 LNHNV, CDR2 YYDKDF (reference sequence). The germline V and J ends were trimmed by 4 bases and 2 bases, with 5 bases remaining between them. Study-wide findings and caveats: It was a median approximately 7.1 months before onset that the model predicted ophthalmopathy. Ophthalmopathy stood apart from stable hyperthyroidism in a 13 V-J model.

The rearrangement joins TRBV15 to TRBJ1-2; D is unresolved. What was sequenced was blood. The clonotype comes from a woman younger than 45 with Graves' hyperthyroidism. CDR3 sequence: CATSTPNYGYTF. CDR3 nucleotides: TGTGCCACCAGCACCCCCAACTATGGCTACACCTTC.